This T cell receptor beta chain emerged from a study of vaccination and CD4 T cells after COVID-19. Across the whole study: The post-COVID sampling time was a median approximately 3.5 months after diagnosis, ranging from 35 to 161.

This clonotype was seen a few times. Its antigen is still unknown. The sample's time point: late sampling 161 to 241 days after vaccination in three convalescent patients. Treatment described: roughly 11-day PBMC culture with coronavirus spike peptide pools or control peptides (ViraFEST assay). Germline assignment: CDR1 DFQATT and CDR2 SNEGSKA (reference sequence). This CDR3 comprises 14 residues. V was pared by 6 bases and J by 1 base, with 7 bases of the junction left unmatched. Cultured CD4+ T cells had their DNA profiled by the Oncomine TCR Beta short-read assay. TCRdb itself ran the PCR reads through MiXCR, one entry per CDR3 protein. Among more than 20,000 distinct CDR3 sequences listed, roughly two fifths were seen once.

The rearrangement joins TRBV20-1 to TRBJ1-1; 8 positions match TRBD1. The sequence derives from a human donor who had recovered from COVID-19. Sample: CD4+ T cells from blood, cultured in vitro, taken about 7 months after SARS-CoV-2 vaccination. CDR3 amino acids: CSAGGGQGNTEAFF. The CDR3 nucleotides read TGCAGTGCCGGCGGAGGACAGGGGAACACTGAAGCTTTCTTT.